The 19 T cell receptor beta chains listed next were all sequenced from one sample in a study of breast tumors, draining lymph nodes, adjacent tissues. Samples came from axillary lymph nodes draining the breast cancer. From the multiplex PCR reads, TCRdb called clonotypes with MiXCR, one entry per CDR3 protein. This sample has over 130,000 distinct CDR3 sequences, with roughly 33% found just once. Sample: axillary lymph node tissue. Receptor source: a female donor with breast cancer. Some clones in this sample may be carry-over from other donors' samples.

This clonotype was observed many times. This chain uses TRBV18 with TRBJ1-4; D is undetermined. CDR3 length: 14 residues. V gave up 4 bases and J gave up 5 bases, with 11 bases separating them. Germline V lookup: CDR1 KGHSH, CDR2 LQKENI. The CDR3 DNA reads TGTGCCAGCTCACGCGACGATGGAAATGAAAAACTGTTTTTT. Protein product: CASSRDDGNEKLFF.

The CDR3 loop reads CSVPPQVDTGELFF. In DNA form, the CDR3 reads TGCAGTGTCCCCCCGCAGGTGGACACCGGGGAGCTGTTTTTT. V is TRBV20-1 and J is TRBJ2-2; no clear D. The germline V gene has CDR1 DFQATT and CDR2 SNEGSKA (reference sequence). Trimming cost V 7 bases and J 3 bases, with 15 bases left between them. The CDR3 has 14 amino acids.

Concerning this clonotype itself: Germline and junction disagree at one end, which may indicate a read error. The chain couples TRBV7-2 to TRBJ2-7, with D unclear. The length of the CDR3 is 16 residues. CDR1 and CDR2 (germline): SGHTA, FQGNSA. For the CDR3, the DNA is TGTGTCAGCAGCTTACACTTTTCCCACAGCTCCTACGGGCAGTACTTC. Encoded protein: CVSSLHFSHSSYGQYF.

The CDR3 DNA is TGCGCCAGCAGTACAGACCTCAACACTGAAGCTTTCTTT. Amino acid sequence: CASSTDLNTEAFF. The gene calls are TRBV5-1 and TRBJ1-1; no definite D call. Trimming stripped 5 bases from V and 2 bases from J, with 10 bases between. The germline V gene has CDR1 SGHRS and CDR2 YFSETQ. The CDR3 spans 13 residues.

This clonotype was recorded at least ten times. The chain combines TRBV19 with TRBJ2-7, with a possible D match to TRBD1 (5 bases). CDR3 length equals 15 residues. Between the trimmed V and J ends, which lost 1 base and 0 bases, there was a span of 10 bases. Germline V lookup: CDR1 LNHDA, CDR2 SQIVND (reference sequence). The DNA for the CDR3 is TGTGCCAGTAGTATAGGAAAGGGGCCCTCCTACGAGCAGTACTTC. Protein: CASSIGKGPSYEQYF.

Regarding this clonotype: A much larger clone is a single base away; this may be a read error. The rearrangement links TRBV20-1 to TRBJ2-4; 8 nucleotides match TRBD2. The CDR3 length is 13 residues. Germline loops: CDR1 DFQATT, CDR2 SNEGSKA (reference sequence). The CDR3 DNA is TGCAGTACTAGCGGACTAGCCAAAAACACTCAGTACTTC. This sequence encodes CSTSGLAKNTQYF.

This clonotype was seen repeatedly, ten times or more. The chain couples TRBV7-9 to TRBJ1-4; D unclear. This CDR3 contains 13 residues. Germline V gene sequence: CDR1 SEHNR, CDR2 FQNEAQ (reference sequence). Between the trimmed V and J ends, which lost 3 bases and 8 bases, there was a span of 10 bases. The CDR3 is CASSFWSGEKLFF. CDR3 sequence (DNA): TGTGCCAGCAGCTTTTGGTCGGGGGAAAAACTGTTTTTT. Together with reference TRBV7-9 and TRBJ1-4, the CDR3 gives the full variable domain: DTGVSQNPRHKITKRGQNVTFRCDPISEHNRLYWYRQTLGQGPEFLTYFQNEAQLEKSRLLSDRFSAERPKGSFSTLEIQRTEQGDSAMYLCASSFWSGEKLFFGSGTQLSVL.

CDR3 DNA sequence: TGTGCCAGCTCACCACCCGGCCTCGAGAAGACCACTGAAGCTTTCTTT. Translated, it gives CASSPPGLEKTTEAFF. The chain couples TRBV18 to TRBJ1-1; D remains unclear. Germline CDR1 and CDR2: KGHSH and LQKENI. V was pared by 0 bases and J by 4 bases, with 15 bases between. The CDR3 spans 16 residues.

This chain connects TRBV29-1 to TRBJ2-2; 9 bases agree with TRBD2. The length of the CDR3 is 13 residues. CDR1 is SQVTM, CDR2 ANQGSEA, per germline. The V segment lost 4 bases and the J segment 4 bases; nucleotides outside the gene matches: 1. The CDR3 coding sequence is TGCAGCGTTGTTAGCGGGGGCACCGGGGAGCTGTTTTTT. It yields the protein CSVVSGGTGELFF.

This clonotype was observed at least ten times. The chain links TRBV20-1 to TRBJ2-5; 10 positions match TRBD2. The trim removed 8 bases at V and 5 bases at J, leaving 2 bases unmatched. CDR3 length: 11 residues. Germline V gene data show CDR1 as DFQATT and CDR2 as SNEGSKA (reference sequence). Here the CDR3 DNA reads TGCAGTATGGGACTAGCGGAGACCCAGTACTTC. This encodes CSMGLAETQYF.

This clonotype was observed many times. This chain uses TRBV28 with TRBJ2-2, with TRBD2 as a possible D gene (6 bases). Trimming removed 7 bases from V and 4 bases from J, with 16 bases in between. Germline-derived CDR1 and CDR2 are MDHEN and SYDVKM. The CDR3 sequence is 15 residues long. The CDR3 is CASNPTAGSTGELFF. The CDR3 coding sequence is TGTGCCAGCAACCCTACTGCGGGGTCCACCGGGGAGCTGTTTTTT.

A few counts support this clonotype. A much larger clone is a single base away; this may be a read error. The rearrangement links TRBV6-4 to TRBJ2-1; unclear D gene. Germline CDR1 MRHNA, CDR2 SNTAGT. Trimming removed 5 bases from V and 0 bases from J, with 17 bases in between. The CDR3 loop spans 17 amino acids. CDR3 bases: TGTGCCAGCAGTCAGAACGACAACTCAGACTCCTACAATGAGCAGTTCTTC. It encodes CASSQNDNSDSYNEQFF.

This chain uses TRBV5-1 with TRBJ2-4; 7 nucleotides agree with TRBD1. Germline assignment: CDR1 SGHRS and CDR2 YFSETQ. With V trimmed by 1 base and J by 4 bases, 5 bases remained unmatched. This CDR3 has 15 amino acids. The CDR3 is CASSLIGQEKNIQYF. In DNA form, the CDR3 reads TGCGCCAGCAGCTTGATAGGACAGGAGAAAAACATTCAGTACTTC.

The chain combines TRBV7-2 with TRBJ1-5; D is uncertain. Germline lookup yields CDR1 SGHTA and CDR2 FQGNSA. This CDR3 has 15 residues. V shed 2 bases and J shed 15 bases, with 23 bases lying between them. The CDR3 DNA sequence: TGTGCCAGCAGCTTATTGAGGCAGGAAAATCAGCCCTGGCATTTT. Its protein is CASSLLRQENQPWHF.

There are many counts of this clonotype. The chain recombines TRBV7-2 with TRBJ1-2, with D tentatively TRBD1 (5 bases). The CDR3 spans 14 residues. V gave up 3 bases and J gave up 5 bases, with 13 bases separating them. Looked up from germline, CDR1 is SGHTA and CDR2 is FQGNSA. CDR3 residues: CASSFRDGKYGYTF. CDR3 nucleotide sequence: TGTGCCAGCAGCTTCAGGGACGGGAAGTATGGCTACACCTTC.

This clonotype was seen ten or more times. A much larger clone is a single base away; this may be a read error. The J gene is TRBJ2-7, the V gene TRBV20-1, with D possibly matching TRBD1 (6 bases). The germline V gene encodes CDR1 DFQATT and CDR2 SNEGSKA (reference sequence). CDR3 length: 14 amino acids. V was cut by 2 bases and J by 6 bases, with 17 bases left in between. This CDR3 reads CSARSDSSYSEQYF. The CDR3 DNA follows: TGCAGTGCTAGATCGGACAGCAGTTACTCCGAGCAGTACTTC.

In its sample, this clonotype was seen many times. CDR3 in amino acids: CASSESRNYGYTF. The CDR3 DNA reads as TGTGCCAGCAGTGAATCGCGAAACTATGGCTACACCTTC. V and J are TRBV2 and TRBJ1-2; no clear D. The germline V gene encodes CDR1 SNHLY and CDR2 FYNNEI. The CDR3 runs 13 residues. The ends were cut back, 2 bases at V and 2 bases at J, with 6 bases in the middle. Full variable domain (missing parts from reference TRBV2 and TRBJ1-2): EPEVTQTPSHQVTQMGQEVILRCVPISNHLYFYWYRQILGQKVEFLVSFYNNEISEKSEIFDDQFSVERPDGSNFTLKIRSTKLEDSAMYFCASSESRNYGYTFGSGTRLTVV.

The V gene is TRBV10-1, the J gene TRBJ1-4; maybe TRBD1 (5 bases). V lost 2 bases to trimming and J lost 3 bases, with 13 bases between them. CDR3 length: 16 residues. Germline loops: CDR1 WNHNN, CDR2 SYGVQD (reference sequence). CDR3 DNA: TGCGCCAGCAGTGAGGGTCCGGGGACCTCTAATGAAAAACTGTTTTTT. Translating it yields CASSEGPGTSNEKLFF.

The chain carries TRBV7-8 and TRBJ1-2; TRBD1 matches 9 bases. This CDR3 region has 15 residues. J was trimmed by 4 bases and V by 3 bases; bases with no gene match: 6. Germline V gene lookup returns CDR1 SGHVS and CDR2 FQNEAQ. CDR3 DNA: TGTGCCAGCAGCTTGATACAGGGGGCATCCTATGGCTACACCTTC. It encodes CASSLIQGASYGYTF.